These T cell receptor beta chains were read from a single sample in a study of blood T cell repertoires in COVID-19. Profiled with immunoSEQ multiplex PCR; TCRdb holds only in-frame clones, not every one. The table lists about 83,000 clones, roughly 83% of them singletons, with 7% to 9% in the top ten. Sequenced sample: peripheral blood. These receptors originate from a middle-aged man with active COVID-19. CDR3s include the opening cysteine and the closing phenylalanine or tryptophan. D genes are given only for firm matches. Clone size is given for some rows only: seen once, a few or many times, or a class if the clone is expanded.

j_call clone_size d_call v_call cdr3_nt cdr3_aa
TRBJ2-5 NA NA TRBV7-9 TGTGCCAGCAGCGTGGGCAGGGGACAAGAGACCCAGTACTTC CASSVGRGQETQYF
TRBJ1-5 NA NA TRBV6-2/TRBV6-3 TGTGCCAGCAGTTACTCGAGGAATCAGCCCCAGCATTTT CASSYSRNQPQHF
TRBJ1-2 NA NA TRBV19 TGTGCCAGTAGTCCCTTCCAGGGTAACTATGGCTACACCTTC CASSPFQGNYGYTF
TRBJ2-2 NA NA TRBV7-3 TGTGCCAGCAGCTTACGTTCTCGGGGTACCGGGGAGCTGTTTTTT CASSLRSRGTGELFF
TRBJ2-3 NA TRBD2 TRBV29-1 TGCAGCGCAGAATTACTAGCGGATAGCACAGATACGCAGTATTTT CSAELLADSTDTQYF
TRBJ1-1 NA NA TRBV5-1 TGCGCCAGCAGCTTGCTGGAAACAGGGAACACTGAAGCTTTCTTT CASSLLETGNTEAFF
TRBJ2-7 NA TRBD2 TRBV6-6 TGTGCCAGCAGTTCTCGAGCGGGAACTTACGAGCAGTACTTC CASSSRAGTYEQYF
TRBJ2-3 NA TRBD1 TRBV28 TGTGCCAGCAGCAAGATGGGACAGGGAACAGATACGCAGTATTTT CASSKMGQGTDTQYF
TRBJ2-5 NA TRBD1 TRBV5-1 TGCGCCAGCAGCACAAGCGCCGACAGGGGGCAAGGTTTCCAAGAGACCCAGTACTTC CASSTSADRGQGFQETQYF
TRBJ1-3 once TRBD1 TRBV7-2 TGTGCCAGCAGCCGGGACAGGGGGCTCGGAAACACCATATATTTT CASSRDRGLGNTIYF
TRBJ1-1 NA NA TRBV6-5 TGTGCCAGCAGTTACAATCAGGGGCACACTGAAGCTTTCTTT CASSYNQGHTEAFF
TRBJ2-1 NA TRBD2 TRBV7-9 TGTGCCAGCAGCTCCGCCTTAGCGGGAAGCTACAATGAGCAGTTCTTC CASSSALAGSYNEQFF
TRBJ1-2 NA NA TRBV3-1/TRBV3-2 TGTGCCAGCACAGGGGCCCTATCCTATGGCTACACCTTC CASTGALSYGYTF
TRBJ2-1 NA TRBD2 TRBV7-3 TGTGCCAGCAGCCCTTCGGCAGGCGGGGGGAGGGATGAGCAGTTCTTC CASSPSAGGGRDEQFF
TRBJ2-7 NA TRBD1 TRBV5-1 TGCGCCAGCAGCTTGGTGGCAGGGGGATCCTACGAGCAGTACTTC CASSLVAGGSYEQYF
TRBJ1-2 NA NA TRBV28 TGTGCCAGCAGTTTAGGTAGTAACTATGGCTACACCTTC CASSLGSNYGYTF
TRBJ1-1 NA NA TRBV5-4 TGTGCCAGCAGCTTACAGAACACTGAAGCTTTCTTT CASSLQNTEAFF
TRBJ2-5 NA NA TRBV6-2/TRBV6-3 TGTGCCAGCAGTCCCAATTGGGCAGGGCAGGGTGGTCAGTACTTC CASSPNWAGQGGQYF
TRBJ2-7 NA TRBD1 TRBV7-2 TGTGCCAGCAGATCCGGGACAGGGGCTACCTACGAGCAGTACTTC CASRSGTGATYEQYF
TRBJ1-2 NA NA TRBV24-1 TGTGCCACCAAAGGGGCTGGTAACTATGGCTACACCTTC CATKGAGNYGYTF
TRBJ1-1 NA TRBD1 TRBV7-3 TGTGCCAGCAGCCGGACAGGGGGTGCGGATGGAGCTTTCTTT CASSRTGGADGAFF
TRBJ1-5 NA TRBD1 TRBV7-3 TGTGCCAGCAGCTTCGAGGGGGCTGGTCAGCCCCAGCATTTT CASSFEGAGQPQHF
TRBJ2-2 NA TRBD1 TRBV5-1 TGCGCCAGCAGCCTATACGGACAGGGCGGCGGGGAGCTGTTTTTT CASSLYGQGGGELFF
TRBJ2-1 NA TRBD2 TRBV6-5 TGTGCCAGCAGTAAGGCGGGGGGAGTTCGGAATGAGCAGTTCTTC CASSKAGGVRNEQFF
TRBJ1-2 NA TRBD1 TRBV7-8 TGTGCCAGCAGCTCACGGACAGGGTCGGGCTACACCTTC CASSSRTGSGYTF
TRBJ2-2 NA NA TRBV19 TGTGCCAGTAGTTTGGCACCGAACACCGGGGAGCTGTTTTTT CASSLAPNTGELFF